This TCR beta chain was found in a study of blood T cells in healthy people across ages (dated by TCRdb to about 2015). With regard to the full study: In model experiments, template switching captured about one uniquely barcoded TCR beta cDNA molecule for every two T cells. The donors were divided into four age groups: young (average around 16 years), middle-aged (approximately 39), aged (approximately 62) and long-lived (roughly 82). To avoid experimental bias, donors of different ages were spread randomly across the sequencing lanes. Using deep sequencing normalized with unique cDNA molecular identifiers, the study measured how TCR beta repertoire diversity changes with age. For two donors (one aged 18 to 29 and one aged 80 or older), the study analyzed two additional independent replicas of 1 million unique cDNA reads from the same blood draw.

Study-wide findings and limitations: As age increased, observed TCR beta diversity per million T cells dropped in a roughly linear way, and a significant reduction was already evident by age 40. Conclusive comparison of naive and antigen-experienced compartments was prevented by the profiling of bulk unsorted PBMCs. Observed TCR beta diversity correlated strongly with the percentage of naive T cells measured by flow cytometry. The long-lived group showed more naive CD4+ T cells, fewer expanded clones and increased TCR diversity than the aged group, suggesting age selection. The CMV infection status of donors was not known, potentially confounding age-related changes in expanded clonotypes. Estimates of total diversity based on one million sequenced T cells were considered lower bounds and underestimates.

The receptor library was made with 5' RACE. TCRdb records Illumina HiSeq 2500 as the sequencer. The second PCR ran for about 6 to 12 cycles and used a J-beta primer mix along with a sample-barcoded 5' primer. A template-switch 5' adaptor carrying 12 random nucleotides introduced a unique molecular identifier onto each TCR beta cDNA molecule. At least 2.5 million CDR3-containing paired-end reads were obtained from each sample. All of the RNA was converted into first-strand cDNA using the Mint cDNA synthesis kit, with a TRBC-specific oligonucleotide serving as the primer. Following uracil-DNA glycosylase treatment, all cDNA underwent a first 18-cycle PCR with the universal primers M1SS and BC2_uni_R. As for the authors' bioinformatics: For normalization, 1 million high-quality reads, each with a distinct molecular identifier, were randomly selected from each sample. Reads with shared molecular identifiers were discarded instead of being binned into consensus sequences. MiTCR, set to a Q25 quality threshold and the strictest error-elimination algorithm, was used for CDR3 identification, clonotype clustering and error correction. A nonparametric unseen species model using Euler transformation provided a lower-bound estimate of total TCR beta diversity. TCRdb cleaned the public reads at Q25 with fastp, built clones with MiXCR and kept in-frame beta chains. When rows share a CDR3 protein, they turn into one entry using the most common DNA and genes. TCRdb, rather than the study authors, made the V and J calls. This sample lists 730,000 or so distinct CDR3 sequences; roughly 41% were detected once. The ten largest clones capture 20% to 25% of the sample.

The germline V gene specifies MNHNS as CDR1 and SASEGT as CDR2. The CDR3, cysteine through phenylalanine, is 17 amino acids long. Just CDR3 DNA is preserved here, 51 bases in frame from base 1. With respect to this clonotype: Its antigen has not been determined. At one of its ends the junction is not consistent with the germline gene, which may arise from a read error.

The 39 donors, aged 6 to 90 years, were systemically healthy Caucasian individuals from Russia. Each donor gave about 9.7 milliliters of peripheral blood, drawn into EDTA-treated Vacutainer tubes. Ficoll-Paque density-gradient centrifugation was used to isolate PBMCs, with at least 6 million per sample. Trizol reagent was used to extract total RNA from the PBMCs, yielding at least 6 micrograms per sample. The percentages of naive CD45RAhigh/CD27high T cells were determined by flow cytometry on a PBMC aliquot from every donor. Sequenced input: blood. The V and J segments used are TRBV6-1 and TRBJ2-3; 8 junctional bases match TRBD1. The clonotype originates from an older woman in good health. The sequence in DNA is TGTGCCAGCGGTGAAAAAAGGACAGGGAGGACCACAGATACGCAGTATTTT. Its translation is CASGEKRTGRTTDTQYF.